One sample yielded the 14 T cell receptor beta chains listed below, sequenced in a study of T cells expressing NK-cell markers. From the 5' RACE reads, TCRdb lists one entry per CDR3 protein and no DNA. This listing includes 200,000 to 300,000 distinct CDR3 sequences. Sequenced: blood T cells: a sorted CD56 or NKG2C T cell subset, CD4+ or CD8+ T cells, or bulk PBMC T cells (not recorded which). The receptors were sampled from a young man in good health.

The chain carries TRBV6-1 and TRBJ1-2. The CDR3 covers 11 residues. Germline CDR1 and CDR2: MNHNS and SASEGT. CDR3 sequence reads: CASRDTPYRTF.

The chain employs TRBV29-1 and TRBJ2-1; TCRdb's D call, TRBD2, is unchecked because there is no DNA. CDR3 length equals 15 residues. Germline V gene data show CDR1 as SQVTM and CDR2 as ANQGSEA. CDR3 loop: CSVETGTSRYNEQFF.

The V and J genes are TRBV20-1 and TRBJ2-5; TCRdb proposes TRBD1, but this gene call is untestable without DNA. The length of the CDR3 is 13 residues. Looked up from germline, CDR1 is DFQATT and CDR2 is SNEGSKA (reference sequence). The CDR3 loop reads CSAIREPDETQYF.

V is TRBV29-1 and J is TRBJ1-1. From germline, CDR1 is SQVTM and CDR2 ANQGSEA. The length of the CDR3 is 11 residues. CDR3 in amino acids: CSGEQGRRAFF.

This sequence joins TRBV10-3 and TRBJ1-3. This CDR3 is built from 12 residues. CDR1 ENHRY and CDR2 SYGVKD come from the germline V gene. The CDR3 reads CASGDSGNTIYF.

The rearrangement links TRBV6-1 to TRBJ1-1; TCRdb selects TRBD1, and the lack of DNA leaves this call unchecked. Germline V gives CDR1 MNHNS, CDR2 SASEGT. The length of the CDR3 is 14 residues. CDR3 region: CASSLDRVNTEAFF.

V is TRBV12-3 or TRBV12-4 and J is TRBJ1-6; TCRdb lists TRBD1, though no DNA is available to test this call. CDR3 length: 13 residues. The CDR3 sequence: CASSPGGGSPLHF.

The CDR3 spells CASSYSSRGGSYGYTF. J is TRBJ1-2 and V is TRBV6-5. CDR1 is MNHEY, CDR2 SVGAGI, per germline. CDR3 length equals 16 residues.

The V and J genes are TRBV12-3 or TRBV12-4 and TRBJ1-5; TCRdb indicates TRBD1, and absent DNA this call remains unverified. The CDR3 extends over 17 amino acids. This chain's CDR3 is CASSSSPGQGSNQPQHF.

CDR3 in amino acids: CASSPPGGGRARDTQYF. The chain has TRBV18 and TRBJ2-3; TCRdb's D call of TRBD2 is untestable without DNA. This CDR3 is built from 17 residues. Looked up from germline, CDR1 is KGHSH and CDR2 is LQKENI.

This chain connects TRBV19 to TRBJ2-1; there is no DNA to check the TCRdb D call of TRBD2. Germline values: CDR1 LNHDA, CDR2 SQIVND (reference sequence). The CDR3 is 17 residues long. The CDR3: CASSIVISGLLYNEQFF.

This chain's CDR3 is CASSSQEGATNVLTF. The gene calls are TRBV5-1 and TRBJ2-6; the D call from TCRdb, TRBD2, cannot be confirmed without DNA. The germline V gene has CDR1 SGHRS and CDR2 YFSETQ. The CDR3 spans 15 residues.

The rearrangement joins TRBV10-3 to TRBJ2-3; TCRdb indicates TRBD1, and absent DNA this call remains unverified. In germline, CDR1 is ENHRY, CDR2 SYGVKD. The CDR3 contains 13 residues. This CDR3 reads CAIATGSTDTQYF.

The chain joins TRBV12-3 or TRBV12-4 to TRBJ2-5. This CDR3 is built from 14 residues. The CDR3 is CASSFSGIQETQYF.